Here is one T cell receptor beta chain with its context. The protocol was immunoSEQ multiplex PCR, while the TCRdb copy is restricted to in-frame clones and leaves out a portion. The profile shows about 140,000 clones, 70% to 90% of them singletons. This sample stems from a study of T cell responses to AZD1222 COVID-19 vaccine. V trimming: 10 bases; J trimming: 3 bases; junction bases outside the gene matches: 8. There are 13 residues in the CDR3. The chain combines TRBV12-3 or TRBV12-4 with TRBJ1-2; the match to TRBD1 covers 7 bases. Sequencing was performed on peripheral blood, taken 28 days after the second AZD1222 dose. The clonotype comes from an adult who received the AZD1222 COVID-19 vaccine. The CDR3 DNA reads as TGTGCCACCCATCTAGGGGGCGACTATGGCTACACCTTC. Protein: CATHLGGDYGYTF.